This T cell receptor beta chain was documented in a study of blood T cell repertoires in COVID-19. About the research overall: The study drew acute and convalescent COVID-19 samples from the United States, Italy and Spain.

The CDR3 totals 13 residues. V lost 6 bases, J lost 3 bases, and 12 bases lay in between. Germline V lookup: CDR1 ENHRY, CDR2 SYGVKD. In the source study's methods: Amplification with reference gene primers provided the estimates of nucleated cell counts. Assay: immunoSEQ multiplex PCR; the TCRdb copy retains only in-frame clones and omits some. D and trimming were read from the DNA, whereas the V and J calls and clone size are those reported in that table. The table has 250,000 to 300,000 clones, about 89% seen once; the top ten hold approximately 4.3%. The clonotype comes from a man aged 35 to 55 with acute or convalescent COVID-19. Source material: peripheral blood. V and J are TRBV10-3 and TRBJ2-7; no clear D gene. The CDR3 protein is CAISRVSDYEQYF. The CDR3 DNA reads TGTGCCATCAGCCGGGTCAGTGACTACGAGCAGTACTTC.